The sequence of this TCR beta chain was determined in a study of regulatory T cells in long-lasting Graves disease. Broader study findings: Sample size was small, which may have lowered accuracy.

Per germline, CDR1 SGHRS and CDR2 YFSETQ. Trimming removed 0 bases from V and 3 bases from J, with 10 bases in between. The CDR3 has 14 amino acids. Researchers made TCR beta libraries by using iRepertoire HTBI primers and running Arm-PCR on CDR3 regions. TCRdb called the multiplex PCR reads again in MiXCR, with one record for every CDR3 protein. The profile covers about 470,000 distinct CDR3 sequences, with 15% to 20% appearing a single time and 9.5% to 15% taken by the ten largest. Noted time point: newly diagnosed GD, antithyroid drugs for less than 3 months. Scientists built the TCR library using RNA that was extracted from PBMCs. This clonotype was seen repeatedly, ten times or more. Its antigen is unidentified. These same records also appear under a second study, on T cells in Graves' hyperthyroidism and ophthalmopathy. This second study says: Most clonotypes that expanded in the thyroid above 0.001 also showed up in blood.

The gene calls are TRBV5-1 and TRBJ2-7; the D gene is possibly TRBD1 (6 bases). Sequences were derived from peripheral blood mononuclear cells (PBMCs), sampled at new diagnosis, from a patient treated with antithyroid drugs. The receptor was isolated from a man aged 40-49 years with Graves disease. CDR3 nucleotide sequence: TGCGCCAGCAGCTTGGATGGGGGCGGCTACGAGCAGTACTTC. It encodes CASSLDGGGYEQYF. The whole variable domain, filled in from reference TRBV5-1 and TRBJ2-7, reads KAGVTQTPRYLIKTRGQQVTLSCSPISGHRSVSWYQQTPGQGLQFLFEYFSETQRNKGNFPGRFSGRQFSNSRSEMNVSTLELGDSALYLCASSLDGGGYEQYFGPGTRLTVT.